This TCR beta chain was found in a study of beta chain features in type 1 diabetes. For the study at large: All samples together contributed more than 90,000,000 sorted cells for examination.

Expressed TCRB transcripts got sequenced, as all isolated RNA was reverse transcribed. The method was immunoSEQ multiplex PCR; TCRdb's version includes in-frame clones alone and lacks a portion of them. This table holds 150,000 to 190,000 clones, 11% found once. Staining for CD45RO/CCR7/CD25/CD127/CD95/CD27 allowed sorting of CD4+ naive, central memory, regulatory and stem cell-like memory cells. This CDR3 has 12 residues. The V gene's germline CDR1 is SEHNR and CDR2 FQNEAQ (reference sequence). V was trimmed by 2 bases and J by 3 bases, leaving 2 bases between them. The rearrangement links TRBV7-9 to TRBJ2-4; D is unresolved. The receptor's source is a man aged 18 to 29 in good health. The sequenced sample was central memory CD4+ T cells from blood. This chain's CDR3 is CASSLNKNIQYF. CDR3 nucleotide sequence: TGTGCCAGCAGCTTAAACAAAAACATTCAGTACTTC.